This T cell receptor (beta chain) originates from a study of OX40 agonist ivuxolimab in advanced cancers. The wider study: Ivuxolimab doses were 0.01, 0.1, 0.3, 1.5, 3 or 10 mg/kg every 2 weeks. Patients with hepatocellular carcinoma, melanoma, renal cell or head and neck cancer made up the dose-escalation patients. Treatment received earlier with anti-PD-1, anti-PD-L1 or anti-CTLA-4 agents was allowed, and under 50% had some. The study's findings and limits: At 0.1 to 3.0 mg/kg and by week 6, CD4+ and CD8+ T cells in the blood had expanded clonally.

Comment on this clone: The antigen remains unidentified. At one end the junction does not follow the germline gene, possibly because of a read error.

Method: immunoSEQ multiplex PCR; TCRdb's copy keeps in-frame clones and lacks some. Counted here are 75,000 to 100,000 clones, more than 85% occurring once; the ten biggest clones make up 0.3% to 0.4%. The CDR3 has 12 residues. Germline CDR1 KGHSH, CDR2 LQKENI. This receptor was obtained from an adult with an advanced solid tumor such as melanoma, head and neck, liver or kidney cancer. This chain uses TRBV18 with TRBJ2-7, with 10 bases fitting TRBD1. Material: CD4+ or CD8+ T cells sorted from blood, obtained in a trial of the OX40 agonist ivuxolimab. CDR3 protein: CASGTGAYGQYF. CDR3 sequence (DNA): TGTGCCAGCGGGACAGGGGCCTACGGGCAGTACTTC.